This T cell receptor beta chain was sequenced in a study of response to subunit inactivated influenza vaccine. The study's findings and limits: Few new T cells, the authors suggested, are recruited by each seasonal influenza vaccination.

In this sample, this clonotype turned up a few times. Its cognate antigen is unknown. MiXCR, run by TCRdb on the RT-PCR reads, gives a single entry per CDR3 protein. The table has about 300,000 distinct CDR3 sequences, less than 25% seen once. Per the germline V gene, CDR1 is DFQATT and CDR2 is SNEGSKA (reference sequence). The V gene end was trimmed by 3 bases and the J gene end by 3 bases; junction bases not matched to a gene: 8. This CDR3 has 16 residues. The chain links TRBV20-1 to TRBJ1-6; 7 bases line up with TRBD1. Specimen: PBMCs from blood, collected approximately 22 months after vaccination. This clonotype was sampled from a man aged 50-75 years who received an inactivated influenza vaccine. DNA for the CDR3: TGCAGTGCTAGGTCTGGGACAGCAAACTATAATTCACCCCTCCACTTT. Encoded protein: CSARSGTANYNSPLHF.